The 8 T cell receptor beta chains reported below all come from one sample, sequenced in a study of blood T cell repertoires in COVID-19. Assay: immunoSEQ multiplex PCR; the TCRdb copy retains only in-frame clones and omits some. Here the sample spans approximately 190,000 clones, 87% being singletons. The sample comprised peripheral blood. These receptors were taken from a man aged 55 to 70 with active or convalescent COVID-19.

V and J are TRBV20-1 and TRBJ2-5; D is uncertain. Germline V gene lookup returns CDR1 DFQATT and CDR2 SNEGSKA (reference sequence). This CDR3 is 13 amino acids long. V was cut by 3 bases and J by 2 bases, with 10 bases left in between. The CDR3 DNA reads as TGCAGTGCTAGTCTTAACTCGCAAGAGACCCAGTACTTC. This translates into CSASLNSQETQYF.

The V call is TRBV7-3, the J call TRBJ1-2, with 10 bases lining up with TRBD1. J was trimmed by 8 bases and V by 5 bases; bases with no gene match: 11. Germline loops: CDR1 SGHTA, CDR2 FQGTGA. The CDR3 has 15 residues. The chain's CDR3 is CASSPNGQGEEGYTF. CDR3 nucleotide sequence: TGTGCCAGCAGCCCCAACGGACAGGGGGAGGAAGGCTACACCTTC.

The chain employs TRBV25-1 and TRBJ1-1; 12 nucleotides line up with TRBD1. Losses at the gene ends were 1 base for V and 0 bases for J; bases not matched to a gene: 3. The length of the CDR3 is 17 residues. Germline V gene lookup returns CDR1 MGHDK and CDR2 SYGVNS. CDR3 loop: CASSEWGTGGLNTEAFF. CDR3 DNA: TGTGCCAGCAGTGAATGGGGGACAGGGGGCTTGAACACTGAAGCTTTCTTT. The full variable domain, completed using reference TRBV25-1 and TRBJ1-1, is EADIYQTPRYLVIGTGKKITLECSQTMGHDKMYWYQQDPGMELHLIHYSYGVNSTEKGDLSSESTVSRIRTEHFPLTLESARPSHTSQYLCASSEWGTGGLNTEAFFGQGTRLTVV.

The rearrangement links TRBV3-1 (or the pseudogene TRBV3-2) to TRBJ2-3, with D possibly matching TRBD1 (5 bases). The CDR3 is made up of 15 amino acids. The germline gives CDR1 LGHDT, CDR2 YNNKEL (reference sequence). The germline V and J ends were trimmed by 0 bases and 8 bases, with 15 bases remaining between them. In nucleotides, the CDR3 is TGTGCCAGCAGCCAAGATAGGGGAAGGGGCGGTACGCAGTATTTT. Protein product: CASSQDRGRGGTQYF.

The chain links TRBV3-1 (or the pseudogene TRBV3-2) to TRBJ2-4, with 8 bases fitting TRBD1. Trimming at V came to 4 bases and at J to 2 bases, leaving 7 bases not matched to a gene. Germline CDR1 is LGHDT and CDR2 is YNNKEL (reference sequence). This CDR3 contains 16 residues. The CDR3 nucleotides read TGTGCCAGCAGCCTGCAGGGGGCAGGTACCAAAAACATTCAGTACTTC. Translation gives CASSLQGAGTKNIQYF.

V and J are TRBV11-2 and TRBJ2-5; 8 positions match TRBD2. The germline CDR1 and CDR2 sequences are SGHAT and FQNNGV. This CDR3 has 15 residues. V was pared by 5 bases and J by 0 bases, with 5 bases of the junction left unmatched. The CDR3 loop is CASSIQRGYQETQYF. CDR3 nucleotides: TGTGCCAGCAGCATTCAGCGGGGGTACCAAGAGACCCAGTACTTC.

The chain carries TRBV7-9 and TRBJ1-2; the match to TRBD1 covers 7 bases. The V segment lost 2 bases and the J segment 4 bases; nucleotides outside the gene matches: 10. CDR1 is SEHNR, CDR2 FQNEAQ, per germline (reference sequence). CDR3 length: 16 amino acids. For the CDR3, the DNA is TGTGCCAGCAGCTTAAACGTAGGACAGGCCGGCTATGGCTACACCTTC. Residues: CASSLNVGQAGYGYTF.

This clone was seen just once. J is TRBJ2-1 and V is TRBV7-6; 8 nucleotides line up with TRBD2. Germline V lookup: CDR1 SGHVS, CDR2 FNYEAQ. The CDR3 has 15 amino acids. Germline trimming cut 1 base from V and 5 bases from J; bases unmatched to any gene: 4. CDR3 bases: TGTGCCAGCAGCTTAGGCGGGGGGCCGAACAATGAGCAGTTCTTC. It specifies CASSLGGGPNNEQFF.